Included here is one T cell receptor beta chain sequence, with context. These data belong to a study of blood T cell repertoires in COVID-19. Study as a whole: Samples taken during acute and convalescent COVID-19 were collected in the United States, Italy and Spain. From T cells, B-cell-depleted T cells, or PBMCs came the material, which was cDNA or gDNA.

The V gene lost 6 bases and the J gene lost 4 bases, with 18 bases spanning the gap. Germline values: CDR1 LNHDA, CDR2 SQIVND (reference sequence). The CDR3 length is 15 residues. In the original processing: Reference gene primer amplification yielded estimated nucleated cell counts. The data were produced by immunoSEQ multiplex PCR, yet TCRdb's version contains in-frame clones alone and is incomplete. From that table come the V and J calls and clone size; the DNA was used to work out D and trimming. The sample consists of approximately 360,000 clones, around 90% of them appearing once. The chain combines TRBV19 with TRBJ1-1; D is unclear. Sequences were obtained from peripheral blood. This receptor was identified in a man younger than 30 with active or convalescent COVID-19. CDR3 in DNA: TGTGCCAGTAGCGCGGGAGGGAGTCTGGTCACTGAAGCTTTCTTT. Its translation is CASSAGGSLVTEAFF.